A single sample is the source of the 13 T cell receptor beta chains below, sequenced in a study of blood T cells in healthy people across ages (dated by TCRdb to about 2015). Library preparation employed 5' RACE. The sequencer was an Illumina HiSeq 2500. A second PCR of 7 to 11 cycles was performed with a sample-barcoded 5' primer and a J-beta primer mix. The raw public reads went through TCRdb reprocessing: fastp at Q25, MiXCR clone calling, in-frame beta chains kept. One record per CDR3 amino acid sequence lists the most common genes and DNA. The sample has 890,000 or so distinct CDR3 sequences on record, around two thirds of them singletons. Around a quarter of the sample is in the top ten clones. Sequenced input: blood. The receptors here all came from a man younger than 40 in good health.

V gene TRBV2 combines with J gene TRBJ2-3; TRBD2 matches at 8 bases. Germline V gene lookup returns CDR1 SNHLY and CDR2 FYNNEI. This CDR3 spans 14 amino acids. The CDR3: CASWGGGTTDTQYF. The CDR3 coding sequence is TGTGCGAGCTGGGGCGGGGGGACCACAGATACGCAGTATTTT. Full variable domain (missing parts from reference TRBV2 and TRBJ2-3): EPEVTQTPSHQVTQMGQEVILRCVPISNHLYFYWYRQILGQKVEFLVSFYNNEISEKSEIFDDQFSVERPDGSNFTLKIRSTKLEDSAMYFCASWGGGTTDTQYFGPGTRLTVL.

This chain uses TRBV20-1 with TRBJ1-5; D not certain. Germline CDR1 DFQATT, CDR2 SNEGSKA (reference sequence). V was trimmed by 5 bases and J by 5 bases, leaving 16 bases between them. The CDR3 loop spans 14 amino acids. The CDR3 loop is CSASALQVDQPQHF. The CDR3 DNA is TGCAGTGCTTCCGCCCTGCAGGTTGATCAGCCCCAGCATTTT.

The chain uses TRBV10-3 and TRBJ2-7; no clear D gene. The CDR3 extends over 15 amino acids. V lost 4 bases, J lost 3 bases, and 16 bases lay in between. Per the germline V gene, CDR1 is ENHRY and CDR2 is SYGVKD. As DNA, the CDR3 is TGTGCCATCAGTGCTGGAACTGGAAAACTCTACGAGCAGTACTTC. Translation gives CAISAGTGKLYEQYF.

Written as DNA, the CDR3 is TGCGCCAGCAGCCAAGATCGAATAAGCGGCACAGATACGCAGTATTTT. Translation: CASSQDRISGTDTQYF. The rearrangement joins TRBV4-3 to TRBJ2-3, with unresolved D. Trimming pared 0 bases from V and 1 base from J, leaving 11 bases between. CDR3 length: 16 residues. From germline, CDR1 is LGHNA and CDR2 YSLEER.

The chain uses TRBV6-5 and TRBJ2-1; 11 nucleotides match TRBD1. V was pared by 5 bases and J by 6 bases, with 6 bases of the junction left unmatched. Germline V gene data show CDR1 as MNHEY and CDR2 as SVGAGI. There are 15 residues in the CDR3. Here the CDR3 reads CASSEDRGLSNEQFF. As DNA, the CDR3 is TGTGCCAGCAGTGAGGACAGGGGGCTGAGCAATGAGCAGTTCTTC.

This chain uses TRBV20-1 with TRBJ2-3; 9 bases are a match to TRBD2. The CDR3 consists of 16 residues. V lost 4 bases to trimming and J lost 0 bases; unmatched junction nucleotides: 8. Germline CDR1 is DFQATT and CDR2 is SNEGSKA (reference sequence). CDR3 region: CSAIPITSGSTDTQYF. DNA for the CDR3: TGCAGTGCTATTCCCATTACTAGCGGGAGCACAGATACGCAGTATTTT.

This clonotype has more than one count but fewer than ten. The CDR3 bases are TGTGCCAGCAGCGCGCGGGACCGCGACTACGAGCAGTACTTC. This translates into CASSARDRDYEQYF. The V and J genes are TRBV9 and TRBJ2-7, with a tentative D call TRBD2 (6 bases). Germline V gene sequence: CDR1 SGDLS, CDR2 YYNGEE. Trimming left V 3 bases short and J 3 bases short, with 13 bases between. The CDR3 covers 14 residues.

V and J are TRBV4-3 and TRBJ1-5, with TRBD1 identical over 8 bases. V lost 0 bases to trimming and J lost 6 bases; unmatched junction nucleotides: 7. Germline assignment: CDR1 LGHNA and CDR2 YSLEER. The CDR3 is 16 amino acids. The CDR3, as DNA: TGCGCCAGCAGCCAAGATTGGACAGGGTCTAGTCAGCCCCAGCATTTT. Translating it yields CASSQDWTGSSQPQHF.

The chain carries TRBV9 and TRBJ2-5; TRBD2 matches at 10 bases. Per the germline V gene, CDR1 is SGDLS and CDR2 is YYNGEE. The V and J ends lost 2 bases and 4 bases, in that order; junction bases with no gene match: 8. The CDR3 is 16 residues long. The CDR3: CASSVTSGGAGETQYF. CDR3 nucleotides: TGTGCCAGCAGCGTTACGAGCGGGGGGGCCGGAGAGACCCAGTACTTC.

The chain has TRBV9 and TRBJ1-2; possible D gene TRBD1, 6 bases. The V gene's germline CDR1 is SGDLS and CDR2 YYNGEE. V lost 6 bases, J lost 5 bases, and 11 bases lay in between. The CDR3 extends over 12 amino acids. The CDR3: CASNDQGYGYTF. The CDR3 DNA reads TGTGCCAGCAACGATCAGGGGTATGGCTACACCTTC.

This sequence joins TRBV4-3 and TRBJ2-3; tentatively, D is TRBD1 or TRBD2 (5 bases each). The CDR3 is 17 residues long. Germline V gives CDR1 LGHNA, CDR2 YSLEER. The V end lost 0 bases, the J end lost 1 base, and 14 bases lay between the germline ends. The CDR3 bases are TGCGCCAGCAGCCAAGATTTGGTCAGGGACGGCACAGATACGCAGTATTTT. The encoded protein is CASSQDLVRDGTDTQYF.

The CDR3 region has the DNA TGCGCCAGCAGCCAAAACAGGGTGTCCTACAATGAGCAGTTCTTC. Translated: CASSQNRVSYNEQFF. The rearrangement joins TRBV4-3 to TRBJ2-1, with D possibly matching TRBD1 (6 bases). Per germline, CDR1 LGHNA and CDR2 YSLEER. The V and J ends lost 2 bases and 1 base respectively, with 9 bases between them. This CDR3 comprises 15 residues.

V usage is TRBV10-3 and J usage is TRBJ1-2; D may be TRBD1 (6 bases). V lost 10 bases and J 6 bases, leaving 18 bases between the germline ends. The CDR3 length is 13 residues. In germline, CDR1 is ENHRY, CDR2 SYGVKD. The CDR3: CASRQDERNGYTF. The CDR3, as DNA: TGTGCCAGCCGACAGGACGAAAGGAATGGCTACACCTTC.